This T cell receptor (beta chain) was obtained from a study of T cell responses to AZD1222 COVID-19 vaccine. Sequenced by immunoSEQ multiplex PCR; TCRdb stores in-frame clones only, minus some. Of 90,000 to 150,000 clones listed, around nine tenths are singletons. A note on this clone: Its target is not known. Other DNA variants within this sample encode the same CDR3.

General observations from the study: Spike was spanned by vaccine-associated CD4 TCRs, with dominance at 160-218 and 743-854.

Sample: peripheral blood, taken on day 0 of AZD1222 vaccination. The clonotype originates from an adult in good health.

The CDR3 coding sequence is TGTGCCAGCAGCGTGACAGGGAACACCGGGGAGCTGTTTTTT. This codes for CASSVTGNTGELFF. The V and J genes are TRBV9 and TRBJ2-2; possibly TRBD1 for D (6 bases). The length of the CDR3 is 14 residues. The V gene's germline CDR1 is SGDLS and CDR2 YYNGEE. V was clipped by 2 bases and J by 1 base, with 6 bases between them.